What follows is one T cell receptor (beta chain) and its context. Per the study methods: Using reference gene primer amplification, nucleated cell counts were estimated. The table came from immunoSEQ multiplex PCR; TCRdb's copy has only in-frame clones and leaves some out. D and trimming were read from the DNA, whereas the V and J calls and clone size are those reported in that table. The sample holds just under 85,000 clones, more than 80% seen once. The entry originates in a study of blood T cell repertoires in COVID-19. Overall study context: Specimens from acute and convalescent COVID-19 originated in the United States, Italy and Spain. In each case, the material was cDNA or gDNA derived from T cells, B-cell-depleted T cells, or PBMCs.

This CDR3 comprises 14 residues. The ends were cut back, 3 bases at V and 3 bases at J, with 13 bases in the middle. From germline, CDR1 is SGHRS and CDR2 YFSETQ. Sequenced material: peripheral blood. The sequence was obtained from a woman older than 75 with acute or convalescent COVID-19. The V call is TRBV5-1, the J call TRBJ2-7, with D possibly being TRBD2 (5 bases). The CDR3 spells CASSSGLALYEQYF. CDR3 DNA sequence: TGCGCCAGCAGCTCAGGACTCGCACTCTACGAGCAGTACTTC.